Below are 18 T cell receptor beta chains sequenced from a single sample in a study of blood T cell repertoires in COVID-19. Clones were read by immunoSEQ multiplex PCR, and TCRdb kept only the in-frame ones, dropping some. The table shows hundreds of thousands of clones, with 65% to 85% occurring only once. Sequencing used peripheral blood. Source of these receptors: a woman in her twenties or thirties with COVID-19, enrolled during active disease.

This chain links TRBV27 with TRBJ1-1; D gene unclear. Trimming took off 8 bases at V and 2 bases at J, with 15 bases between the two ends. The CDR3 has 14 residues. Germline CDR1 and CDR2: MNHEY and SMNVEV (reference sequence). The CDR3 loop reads CASRKTSTNTEAFF. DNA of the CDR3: TGTGCCAGCCGCAAGACGTCGACTAACACTGAAGCTTTCTTT.

The CDR3 reads CASSRGIQEQYF. The CDR3 DNA is TGCGCCAGCAGCCGAGGGATCCAGGAGCAGTACTTC. The rearrangement joins TRBV5-1 to TRBJ2-7, with D possibly being TRBD2 (5 bases). CDR1 and CDR2 from the germline V gene are SGHRS and YFSETQ. V was cut by 4 bases and J by 7 bases, with 12 bases left in between. The CDR3 has 12 amino acids.

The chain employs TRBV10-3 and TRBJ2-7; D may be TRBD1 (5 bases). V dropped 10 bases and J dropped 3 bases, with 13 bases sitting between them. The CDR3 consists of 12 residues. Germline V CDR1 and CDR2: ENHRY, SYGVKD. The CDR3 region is CATQQDHYEQYF. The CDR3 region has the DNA TGTGCCACCCAACAGGACCACTACGAGCAGTACTTC.

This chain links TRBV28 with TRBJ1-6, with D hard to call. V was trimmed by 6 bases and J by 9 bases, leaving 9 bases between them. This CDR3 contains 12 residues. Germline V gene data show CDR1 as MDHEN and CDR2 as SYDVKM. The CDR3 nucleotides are TGTGCCAGCAGCGAAGCGGGTTCACCCCTCCACTTT. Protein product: CASSEAGSPLHF.

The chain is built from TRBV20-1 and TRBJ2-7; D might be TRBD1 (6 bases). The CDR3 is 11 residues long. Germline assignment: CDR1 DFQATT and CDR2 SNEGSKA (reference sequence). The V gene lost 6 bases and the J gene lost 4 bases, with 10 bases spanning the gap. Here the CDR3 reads CSAQTGYEQYF. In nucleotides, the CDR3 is TGCAGTGCGCAGACAGGATACGAGCAGTACTTC.

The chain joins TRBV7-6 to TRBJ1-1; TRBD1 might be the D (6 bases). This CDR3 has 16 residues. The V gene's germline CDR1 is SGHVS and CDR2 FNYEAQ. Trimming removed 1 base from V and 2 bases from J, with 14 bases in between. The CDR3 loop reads CASSLGNLGANTEAFF. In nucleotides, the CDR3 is TGTGCCAGCAGCTTAGGAAATTTGGGGGCTAACACTGAAGCTTTCTTT.

For the CDR3, the DNA is TGTGCCAGCAGCCCCACACCATGGAGCTCCTACGAGCAGTACTTC. Residues: CASSPTPWSSYEQYF. V gene TRBV6-5 combines with J gene TRBJ2-7; D gene ambiguous. Germline lookup yields CDR1 MNHEY and CDR2 SVGAGI. The CDR3 length is 15 residues. The V end lost 6 bases, the J end lost 0 bases, and 15 bases lay between the germline ends.

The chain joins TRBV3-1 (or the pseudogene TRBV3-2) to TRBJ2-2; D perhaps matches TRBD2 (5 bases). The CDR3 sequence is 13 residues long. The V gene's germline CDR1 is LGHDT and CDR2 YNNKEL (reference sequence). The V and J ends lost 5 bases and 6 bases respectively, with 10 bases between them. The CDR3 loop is CASSLAPSGELFF. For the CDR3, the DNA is TGTGCCAGCAGCTTAGCGCCTTCCGGGGAGCTGTTTTTT.

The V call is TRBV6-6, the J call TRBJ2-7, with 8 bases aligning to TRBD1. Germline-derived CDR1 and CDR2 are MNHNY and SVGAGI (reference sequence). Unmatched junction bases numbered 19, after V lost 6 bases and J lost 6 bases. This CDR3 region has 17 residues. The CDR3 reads CASSRAHQGQALREQYF. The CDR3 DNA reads TGTGCCAGCAGCCGAGCACATCAGGGACAGGCCCTCCGCGAGCAGTACTTC.

CDR3 DNA: TGTGCCTGGAGTGTACGCGGTTTTGGCTACACCTTC. Residues: CAWSVRGFGYTF. This rearrangement joins TRBV30 to TRBJ1-2; the D is unclear. CDR1 GTSNPN and CDR2 SVGIG come from the germline V gene (reference sequence). The CDR3 spans 12 residues. The ends were cut back, 0 bases at V and 7 bases at J, with 9 bases in the middle.

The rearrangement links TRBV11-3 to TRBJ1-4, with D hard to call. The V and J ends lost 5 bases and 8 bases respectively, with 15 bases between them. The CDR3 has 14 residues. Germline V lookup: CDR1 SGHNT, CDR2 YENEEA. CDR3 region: CASSHPGCSEKLFF. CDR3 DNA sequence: TGTGCCAGCAGCCACCCGGGTTGCAGCGAAAAACTGTTTTTT.

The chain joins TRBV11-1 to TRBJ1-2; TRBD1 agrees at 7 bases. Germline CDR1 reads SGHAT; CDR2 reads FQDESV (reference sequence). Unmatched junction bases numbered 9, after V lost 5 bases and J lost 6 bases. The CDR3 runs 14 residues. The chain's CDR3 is CASSLPGQSDGYTF. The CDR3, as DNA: TGTGCCAGCAGCCTACCGGGACAGAGCGATGGCTACACCTTC.

DNA of the CDR3: TGTGCCAGCAGTGACAGGTTTTTTAGCAATCAGCCCCAGCATTTT. Protein product: CASSDRFFSNQPQHF. The rearrangement joins TRBV27 to TRBJ1-5, with D perhaps matching TRBD1 (6 bases). The germline V gene has CDR1 MNHEY and CDR2 SMNVEV (reference sequence). The CDR3 length is 15 residues. V lost 5 bases, J lost 0 bases, and 11 bases lay in between.

Here the CDR3 reads CATQTPTSSGNTIYF. The CDR3, as DNA: TGTGCCACTCAGACACCAACGAGCTCTGGAAACACCATATATTTT. The V call is TRBV19, the J call TRBJ1-3; D ambiguous. Per germline, CDR1 LNHDA and CDR2 SQIVND (reference sequence). V lost 10 bases and J 0 bases, leaving 16 bases between the germline ends. The CDR3 spans 15 residues.

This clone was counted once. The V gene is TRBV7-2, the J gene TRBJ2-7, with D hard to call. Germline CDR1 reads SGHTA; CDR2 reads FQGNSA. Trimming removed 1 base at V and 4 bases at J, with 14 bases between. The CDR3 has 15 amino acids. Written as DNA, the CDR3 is TGTGCCAGCAGCTTAGACCGAGCAACGAATTACGAGCAGTACTTC. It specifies CASSLDRATNYEQYF.

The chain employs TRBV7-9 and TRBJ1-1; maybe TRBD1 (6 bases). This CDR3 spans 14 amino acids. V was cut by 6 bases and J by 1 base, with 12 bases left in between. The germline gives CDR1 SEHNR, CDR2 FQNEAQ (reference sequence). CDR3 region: CASRTGTQNTEAFF. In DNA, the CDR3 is TGTGCCAGCAGGACCGGGACACAGAACACTGAAGCTTTCTTT.

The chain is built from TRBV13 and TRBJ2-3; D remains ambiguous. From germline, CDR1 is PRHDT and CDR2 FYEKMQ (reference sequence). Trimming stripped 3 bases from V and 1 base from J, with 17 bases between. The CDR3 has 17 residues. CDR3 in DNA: TGTGCCAGCAGCTTCTTCGCGAGTAAAGGAGGCACAGATACGCAGTATTTT. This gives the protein CASSFFASKGGTDTQYF.

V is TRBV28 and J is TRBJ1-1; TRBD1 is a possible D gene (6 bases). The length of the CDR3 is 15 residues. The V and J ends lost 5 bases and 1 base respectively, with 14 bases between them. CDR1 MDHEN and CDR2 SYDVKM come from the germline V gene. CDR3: CASSPPRTANTEAFF. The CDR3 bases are TGTGCCAGCAGTCCCCCTAGGACAGCGAACACTGAAGCTTTCTTT.